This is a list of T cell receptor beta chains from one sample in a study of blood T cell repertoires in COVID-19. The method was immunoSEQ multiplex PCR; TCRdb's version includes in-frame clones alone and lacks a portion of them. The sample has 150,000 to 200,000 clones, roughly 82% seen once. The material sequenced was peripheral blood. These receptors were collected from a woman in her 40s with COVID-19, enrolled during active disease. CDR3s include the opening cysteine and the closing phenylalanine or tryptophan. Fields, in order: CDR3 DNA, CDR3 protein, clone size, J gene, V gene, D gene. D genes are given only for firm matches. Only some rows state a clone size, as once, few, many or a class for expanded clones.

cdr3_nt: TGTGCCAGCAGCTTAATGGCGGGAGGACCCGCTGAGCAGTTCTTC; cdr3_aa: CASSLMAGGPAEQFF; clone_size: -; j_call: TRBJ2-1; v_call: TRBV7-3; d_call: TRBD2
cdr3_nt: TGTGCCAGCAGTGAATCGTTGGGCGGGAGCGGGACCCAGTACTTC; cdr3_aa: CASSESLGGSGTQYF; clone_size: -; j_call: TRBJ2-5; v_call: TRBV6-1; d_call: TRBD2
cdr3_nt: TGTGCCAGCAGCCAAGCCCCCCTTTCTGGGGCCAACGTCCTGACTTTC; cdr3_aa: CASSQAPLSGANVLTF; clone_size: -; j_call: TRBJ2-6; v_call: TRBV3-1/TRBV3-2; d_call: -
cdr3_nt: TGTGCCAGCAGTCGTTACGGGGGGAACACTGAAGCTTTCTTT; cdr3_aa: CASSRYGGNTEAFF; clone_size: few; j_call: TRBJ1-1; v_call: TRBV6-5; d_call: -
cdr3_nt: TGCGCCAGCCAAAGGGGTTCCCTCAATCAGCCCCAGCATTTT; cdr3_aa: CASQRGSLNQPQHF; clone_size: -; j_call: TRBJ1-5; v_call: TRBV23-1; d_call: -
cdr3_nt: TGCAGTGCTAGCTTCTACAATGAGCAGTTCTTC; cdr3_aa: CSASFYNEQFF; clone_size: -; j_call: TRBJ2-1; v_call: TRBV20-1; d_call: -
cdr3_nt: TGTGCCAGCAGCCCCGGGACAGCCGTCTCTGGAAACACCATATATTTT; cdr3_aa: CASSPGTAVSGNTIYF; clone_size: -; j_call: TRBJ1-3; v_call: TRBV7-8; d_call: TRBD1
cdr3_nt: TGTGCCAGCAGGACAGGGGTACGCTACACCTTC; cdr3_aa: CASRTGVRYTF; clone_size: -; j_call: TRBJ1-2; v_call: TRBV12-3/TRBV12-4; d_call: TRBD1
cdr3_nt: TGTGCCAGCCGGGGTTACAATGAGCAGTTCTTC; cdr3_aa: CASRGYNEQFF; clone_size: -; j_call: TRBJ2-1; v_call: TRBV6-6; d_call: -
cdr3_nt: TGCGCCAGCAGCCAAGGGCATGTGGGGCCTATCTATGGCTACACCTTC; cdr3_aa: CASSQGHVGPIYGYTF; clone_size: -; j_call: TRBJ1-2; v_call: TRBV4-1; d_call: -
cdr3_nt: TGTGCCAGTAGTTTAACAGGGGGGACCAAAGAGCAGTTCTTC; cdr3_aa: CASSLTGGTKEQFF; clone_size: -; j_call: TRBJ2-1; v_call: TRBV19; d_call: TRBD1
cdr3_nt: TGTGCCTGGAGTCTGGCGGAGAGACTCTACGAGCAGTACTTC; cdr3_aa: CAWSLAERLYEQYF; clone_size: -; j_call: TRBJ2-7; v_call: TRBV30; d_call: -
cdr3_nt: TGTGCCAGCAGCGGCCAGGGGGGATCCACTGAAGCTTTCTTT; cdr3_aa: CASSGQGGSTEAFF; clone_size: once; j_call: TRBJ1-1; v_call: TRBV9; d_call: TRBD1
cdr3_nt: TGCGCCAGCACCAACAATCAGCCCCAGCATTTT; cdr3_aa: CASTNNQPQHF; clone_size: -; j_call: TRBJ1-5; v_call: TRBV5-1; d_call: -
cdr3_nt: TGCAGCGTTATACGAGACAGGGCACCCTATGGCTACACCTTC; cdr3_aa: CSVIRDRAPYGYTF; clone_size: -; j_call: TRBJ1-2; v_call: TRBV29-1; d_call: TRBD1
cdr3_nt: TGTGCCAGCTCACCGGGACAGACCACCGGGGAGCTGTTTTTT; cdr3_aa: CASSPGQTTGELFF; clone_size: -; j_call: TRBJ2-2; v_call: TRBV18; d_call: TRBD1
cdr3_nt: TGCGCCAGCAGCCTAGGGACAGGGAGCCAGACCCAGTACTTC; cdr3_aa: CASSLGTGSQTQYF; clone_size: -; j_call: TRBJ2-5; v_call: TRBV5-1; d_call: TRBD1